This T cell receptor (beta chain) was profiled in a study of CXCR3-negative and CXCR3-positive naive CD8 T cells. Across the study: Roughly 1.5 +/- 0.3 million TRB reads came from each library, giving around 130 million in total. General observations from the study: Memory cells showed distinct TRBV-TRBJ patterns, while the two naive subsets matched. Memory CD8+ cells had much lower diversity, and both naive subsets had comparably high diversity.

This CDR3 has 11 amino acids. Libraries were UMI-labeled 5' RACE TRB cDNA. TCRdb reanalyzed the 5' RACE reads, giving one entry per CDR3 protein sequence and no DNA. This sample's table has around 140,000 distinct CDR3 sequences. As to this clonotype: Its antigen is as yet unknown.

Naive CD8+ T cells had a CD45RO-CCR7+CD27+CD95- phenotype. The sample comprised naive CXCR3- CD8+ T cells from blood. Stated subset: CD45RO-CCR7+CD27+CD95- naive CD8+ T cells lacking CXCR3 (TNR3-). The TCR sequence derives from a human donor in good health. Some clones in this sample may be carry-over from other donors' samples. The chain joins TRBV12-3 or TRBV12-4 to TRBJ1-1; there is no DNA to check the TCRdb D call of TRBD1. The CDR3: CASRTTGEAFF.